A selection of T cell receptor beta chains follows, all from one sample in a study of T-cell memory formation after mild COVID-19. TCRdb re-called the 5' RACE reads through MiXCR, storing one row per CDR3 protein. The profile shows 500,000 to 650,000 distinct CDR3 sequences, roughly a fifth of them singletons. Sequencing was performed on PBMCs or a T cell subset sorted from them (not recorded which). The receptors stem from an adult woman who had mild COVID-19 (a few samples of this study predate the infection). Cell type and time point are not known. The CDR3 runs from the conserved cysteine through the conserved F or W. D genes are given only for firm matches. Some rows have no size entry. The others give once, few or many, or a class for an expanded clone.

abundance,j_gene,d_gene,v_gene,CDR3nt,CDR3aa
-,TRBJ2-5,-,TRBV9,TGTGCCAGCAGCGGTGGGACCGGGGAGACCCAGTACTTC,CASSGGTGETQYF
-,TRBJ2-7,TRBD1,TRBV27,TGTGCCAGCAGTTTAAGGGGGCCCCACGAGCAGTACTTC,CASSLRGPHEQYF
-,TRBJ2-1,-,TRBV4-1,TGCGCCAGCAGCCAACCCGGACAGAATGAGCAGTTCTTC,CASSQPGQNEQFF
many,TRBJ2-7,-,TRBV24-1,TGTGCCACCAGTCGGGACGGAGGGTACGAGCAGTACTTC,CATSRDGGYEQYF
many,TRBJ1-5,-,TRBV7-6,TGTGCCAGCAGCTTAGGCCACGAACAGCCCCAGCATTTT,CASSLGHEQPQHF
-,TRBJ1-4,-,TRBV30,TGTGCCTGGAGTGTAAGCGGGTCCGTGGTTGGAAAACTGTTTTTT,CAWSVSGSVVGKLFF
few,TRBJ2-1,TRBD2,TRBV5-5,TGTGCCAGCAGCCCTACCGGAGCGGGAGGCCACAATGAGCAGTTCTTC,CASSPTGAGGHNEQFF
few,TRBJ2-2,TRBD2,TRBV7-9,TGTGCCAGCAGCTTAGCGGGGAGACTAGCGGGAGCGAACACCGGGGAGCTGTTTTTT,CASSLAGRLAGANTGELFF
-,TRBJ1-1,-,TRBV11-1,TGTGCCAGCAGCTTAGGAAGAGGGCGGACTGAAGCTTTCTTT,CASSLGRGRTEAFF
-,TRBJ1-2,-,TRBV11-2,TGTGCCAGCAGCTTGCCCGGGCGATCCTATGGCTACACCTTC,CASSLPGRSYGYTF
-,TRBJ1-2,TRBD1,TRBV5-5,TGTGCCAGCAGCGGAGGCCGGGACAGGGTGGGAGGCTACACCTTC,CASSGGRDRVGGYTF
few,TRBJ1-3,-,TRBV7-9,TGTGCCAGCAGCTTAGACCTCTCGGGGGGAAACACCATATATTTT,CASSLDLSGGNTIYF
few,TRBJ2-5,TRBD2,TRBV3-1,TGTGCCAGCAGCGACCTGGGACTAGCACAAGAGACCCAGTACTTC,CASSDLGLAQETQYF
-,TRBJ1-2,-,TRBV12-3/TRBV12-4,TGTGCCAGCAGCACCCAACAACAAGGCTACACCTTC,CASSTQQQGYTF
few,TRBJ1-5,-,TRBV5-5,TGTGCCAGCAGCTTGAATTTCCGGGACAATCAGCCCCAGCATTTT,CASSLNFRDNQPQHF
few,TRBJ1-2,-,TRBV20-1,TGCAGTGTCGGTCAGGTCGGTGGCTACACCTTC,CSVGQVGGYTF
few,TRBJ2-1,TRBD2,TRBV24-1,TGTGCCACCAGTGATTTGCCCCTGACTAGCGGGAATAATGAGCAGTTCTTC,CATSDLPLTSGNNEQFF
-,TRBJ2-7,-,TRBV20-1,TGCAGTGCTAGAGAGCAAGCCAGCTCCTACGAGCAGTACTTC,CSAREQASSYEQYF
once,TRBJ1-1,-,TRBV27,TGTGCCAGCAGTTTAAAGGGGGTATACATGAACACTGAAGCTTTCTTT,CASSLKGVYMNTEAFF
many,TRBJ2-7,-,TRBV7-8,TGTGCCAGCAGCTCCCCTGGACGCCCTAACGAGCAGTACTTC,CASSSPGRPNEQYF
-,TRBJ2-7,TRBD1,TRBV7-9,TGTGCCAGCAGCTTAGGACAGGGCGGCGGCGAGCAGTACTTC,CASSLGQGGGEQYF
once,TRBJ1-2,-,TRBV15,TGTGCCACCAGCAGTGGAAGCGGAGGGGGTGCCTATGGCTACACCTTC,CATSSGSGGGAYGYTF
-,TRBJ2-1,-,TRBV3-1,TGTGCCAGCAGCCAAGAGAAAATGGCAGGGGCTCCCCTTCACAATGAGCAGTTCTTC,CASSQEKMAGAPLHNEQFF
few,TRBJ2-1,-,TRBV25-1,TGTGCCAGCAGTGACCAGACAGTTTCGTCCTACAATGAGCAGTTCTTC,CASSDQTVSSYNEQFF
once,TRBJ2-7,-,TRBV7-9,TGTGCCAGCAGCTTAGGACCCAACCCGGGGGAGCAGTACTTC,CASSLGPNPGEQYF
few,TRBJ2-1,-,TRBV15,TGTGCCACCTTCGACGGGGGTGAGCAGTTCTTC,CATFDGGEQFF
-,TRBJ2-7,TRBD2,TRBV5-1,TGCGCCAGCAGCTCCTCTAGCGGGGGACTGGGAGAGCAGTACTTC,CASSSSSGGLGEQYF
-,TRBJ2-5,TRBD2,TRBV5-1,TGCGCCAGCAGCTTGCAGACTAGCGGGCAAGAGACCCAGTACTTC,CASSLQTSGQETQYF
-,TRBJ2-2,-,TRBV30,TGTGCCTGGAGTGACGCCTTTTTGGGGACCGGGGAGCTGTTTTTT,CAWSDAFLGTGELFF
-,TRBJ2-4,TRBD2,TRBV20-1,TGCAGTGCTAGAGACTCATACCGACTAGCGGGACGGTCCAAAAACATTCAGTACTTC,CSARDSYRLAGRSKNIQYF
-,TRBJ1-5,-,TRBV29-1,TGCAGCGTTCTCCTAACCCTTAATAGCAATCAGCCCCAGCATTTT,CSVLLTLNSNQPQHF
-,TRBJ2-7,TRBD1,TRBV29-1,TGCAGCGCCGGGACAGGGAGATTTCCCTACGAGCAGTACTTC,CSAGTGRFPYEQYF
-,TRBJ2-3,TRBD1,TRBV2,TGTGCCAGCAGGGGACAGGGGAGCACAGATACGCAGTATTTT,CASRGQGSTDTQYF